The rows below give T cell receptor beta chains drawn from one sample of a study of blood T cell repertoires in COVID-19. Data came from immunoSEQ multiplex PCR; TCRdb stores just in-frame clones and leaves some out. This table has about 68,000 clones, 70% to 90% appearing once. Sequencing used peripheral blood. Receptors originate from a man aged 30 to 45 with acute or convalescent COVID-19. The CDR3 runs from the conserved cysteine through the conserved F or W. D genes are given only for firm matches. Clone size is not always given. Where it is, it says once, few, many or a class for expanded clones.

>TRBV4-1|-|TRBJ2-3|-
TGCGCCAGCAGCCAACAGGGCCGCACAGATACGCAGTATTTT
CASSQQGRTDTQYF
>TRBV19|-|TRBJ2-5|-
TGTGCCAGTAGTACTGCTCCGAAGGGGGAGACCCAGTACTTC
CASSTAPKGETQYF
>TRBV9|-|TRBJ2-2|-
TGTGCCAGCAGCCCGAGCCCCACCGGGGAGCTGTTTTTT
CASSPSPTGELFF
>TRBV14|-|TRBJ2-3|-
TGTGCCAGCAGCCAAGTAGGCGGTAGCACAGATACGCAGTATTTT
CASSQVGGSTDTQYF
>TRBV10-3|TRBD1|TRBJ2-4|-
TGTGCCATCAGTACCGGACAGGGGGTCGTAAACATTCAGTACTTC
CAISTGQGVVNIQYF
>TRBV9|TRBD2|TRBJ2-7|-
TGTGCCAGCAGCGTAGGACTAGCGGGAGTCTACGAGCAGTACTTC
CASSVGLAGVYEQYF
>TRBV29-1|TRBD2|TRBJ2-5|-
TGCAGCGTGCCCGTAGCGGGGCCACAAGAGACCCAGTACTTC
CSVPVAGPQETQYF
>TRBV3-1/TRBV3-2|TRBD1|TRBJ2-3|-
TGTGCCAGCAGCCAAGCCGCGACAGGGGGAAGAAATACGCAGTATTTT
CASSQAATGGRNTQYF
>TRBV5-1|TRBD2|TRBJ2-1|-
TGCGCCAGCAGCTTGATTACTAGCGGGAGCAATGAGCAGTTCTTC
CASSLITSGSNEQFF
>TRBV19|-|TRBJ2-3|once
TGTGCCAGTTCGCCTTCCCAGGGGTCTAACACAGATACGCAGTATTTT
CASSPSQGSNTDTQYF
>TRBV27|TRBD1|TRBJ2-3|-
TGTGCCAGCACTGACAGGGGCGCCCCAGGTACGCAGTATTTT
CASTDRGAPGTQYF
>TRBV28|TRBD1|TRBJ2-7|-
TGTGCCAGCGCGCCCATTGGGCAGGGGGTCTACGAGCAGTACTTC
CASAPIGQGVYEQYF
>TRBV30|TRBD2|TRBJ2-7|once
TGTGCCTGGAGAGTAACTAGCGGGAGTTACGAGCAGTACTTC
CAWRVTSGSYEQYF
>TRBV2|-|TRBJ1-2|-
TGTGCCAGCAGCCTACAGGGAAATGGCTACACCTTC
CASSLQGNGYTF
>TRBV28|TRBD2|TRBJ2-1|-
TGTGCCAGCAGTTCGCTTTATAGCGGGTCCTCCTACAATGAGCAGTTCTTC
CASSSLYSGSSYNEQFF
>TRBV7-2|-|TRBJ2-7|-
TGTGCCAGCAGTTGGACAGCCGACGTTGAGCAGTACTTC
CASSWTADVEQYF
>TRBV6-2/TRBV6-3|-|TRBJ1-6|-
TGTGCCAGCAGTCCGGGGGGGAATTCACCCCTCCACTTT
CASSPGGNSPLHF
>TRBV19|-|TRBJ2-2|-
TGTGCCAGTTCCCACAGAGACACGAACACCGGGGAGCTGTTTTTT
CASSHRDTNTGELFF
>TRBV29-1|-|TRBJ1-1|-
TGCAGCGTCCATCTTCAGGCCTTCACTGAAGCTTTCTTT
CSVHLQAFTEAFF
>TRBV6-5|-|TRBJ1-6|few
TGTGCCAGCAGTTCTCGATGGGCTTACTCACCCCTCCACTTT
CASSSRWAYSPLHF
>TRBV2|-|TRBJ2-1|-
TGTGCCAGCAGCAGAATCAATGAGCAGTTCTTC
CASSRINEQFF
>TRBV12-3/TRBV12-4|-|TRBJ1-2|-
TGTGCCAGCAGCCGCCCGGGGGGCAGCTACACCTTC
CASSRPGGSYTF
>TRBV27|-|TRBJ1-2|-
TGTGCCAGCAGTCTAGGGAGTGGCTATGGCTACACCTTC
CASSLGSGYGYTF
>TRBV6-5|-|TRBJ2-3|-
TGTGCCAGCAGTTACCACTATGGGGATACGCAGTATTTT
CASSYHYGDTQYF
>TRBV3-1/TRBV3-2|-|TRBJ2-3|-
TGTGCCAGCAGTACCCGGACTAGCACAGATACGCAGTATTTT
CASSTRTSTDTQYF
>TRBV7-9|-|TRBJ2-5|-
TGTGCCGGCGGGGTCGGAGAGACCCAGTACTTC
CAGGVGETQYF
>TRBV28|TRBD2|TRBJ2-1|-
TGTGCCAGCAGACGCAGCGGGAGTGGGACCTACAATGAGCAGTTCTTC
CASRRSGSGTYNEQFF
>TRBV6-5|-|TRBJ2-7|-
TGTGCCAGCAGCCGCGCCGTGGGGAGGGAGCAGTACTTC
CASSRAVGREQYF
>TRBV7-2|TRBD2|TRBJ2-7|-
TGTGCCAGCAGCTTAGTTGGACTAGCGGGAGGTGAGCAGTACTTC
CASSLVGLAGGEQYF
>TRBV6-5|-|TRBJ1-3|-
TGTGCCAGCAGTACCGCGGGCCTTTCTGGAAACACCATATATTTT
CASSTAGLSGNTIYF
>TRBV7-9|-|TRBJ2-1|-
TGTGCCAGCAGCTTTACGAGCTCCTACAATGAGCAGTTCTTC
CASSFTSSYNEQFF
>TRBV9|TRBD2|TRBJ2-2|-
TGTGCCAGCAGCGCCTCTCTGGGACTAAACACCGGGGAGCTGTTTTTT
CASSASLGLNTGELFF
>TRBV19|-|TRBJ1-1|-
TGTGCCAGTACCAGGCGGCTCCAGGGGATGAACACTGAAGCTTTCTTT
CASTRRLQGMNTEAFF
>TRBV4-1|TRBD2|TRBJ2-2|-
TGCGCCAGCAGCCAGGGACTAGCGGGAGGTAGTCTCGCCGGGGAGCTGTTTTTT
CASSQGLAGGSLAGELFF
>TRBV6-4|-|TRBJ2-3|few
TGTGCCAGCAGTGACTCAGGGGGTAGCGGCACAGATACGCAGTATTTT
CASSDSGGSGTDTQYF
>TRBV19|TRBD1|TRBJ1-6|-
TGTGCCAGTAGAGTAACAGGGGGTAATAATTCACCCCTCCACTTT
CASRVTGGNNSPLHF
>TRBV6-1|-|TRBJ1-5|-
TGTGCCAGCAGTGAATTTCGGAATCAGCCCCAGCATTTT
CASSEFRNQPQHF